Below, 15 T cell receptor beta chains from the same sample are listed, as sequenced in a study of blood T cell repertoires in COVID-19. The method was immunoSEQ multiplex PCR; TCRdb's version includes in-frame clones alone and lacks a portion of them. The repertoire includes more than 250,000 clones, 80% to 90% of them detected once, and about 6% sits in the top ten. The sequenced sample was peripheral blood. The receptors stem from a young man who had recovered from COVID-19.

This clone has just one count. The chain employs TRBV19 and TRBJ1-6; the D is unclear. CDR3 size: 14 residues. V dropped 4 bases and J dropped 3 bases, with 7 bases sitting between them. The germline V gene has CDR1 LNHDA and CDR2 SQIVND (reference sequence). CDR3 residues: CASSTGVYNSPLHF. The DNA for the CDR3 is TGTGCCAGTAGTACAGGCGTCTATAATTCACCCCTCCACTTT. Complete variable domain (other parts from reference TRBV19 and TRBJ1-6): DGGITQSPKYLFRKEGQNVTLSCEQNLNHDAMYWYRQDPGQGLRLIYYSQIVNDFQKGDIAEGYSVSREKKESFPLTVTSAQKNPTAFYLCASSTGVYNSPLHFGNGTRLTVT.

The chain links TRBV5-1 to TRBJ2-3; D perhaps matches TRBD2 (5 bases). Germline lookup yields CDR1 SGHRS and CDR2 YFSETQ. This CDR3 comprises 16 residues. V lost 2 bases to trimming and J lost 2 bases, with 15 bases between them. In nucleotides, the CDR3 is TGCGCCAGCAGCTTCAACCATAGACTAACCACAGATACGCAGTATTTT. Translating it yields CASSFNHRLTTDTQYF.

This chain uses TRBV6-6 with TRBJ1-2; 8 positions agree with TRBD1. Germline V gene data show CDR1 as MNHNY and CDR2 as SVGAGI (reference sequence). V lost 2 bases, J lost 8 bases, and 7 bases stayed unmatched. The CDR3 runs 14 residues. DNA of the CDR3: TGTGCCAGCAGTTACGGGGGACAGGTTGGAGGCTACACCTTC. Translating gives CASSYGGQVGGYTF.

The chain joins TRBV7-2 to TRBJ1-4; D unresolved. Germline V lookup: CDR1 SGHTA, CDR2 FQGNSA. Trimming shortened V by 3 bases and J by 8 bases, and 10 bases separated the two germline ends. The CDR3 spans 13 residues. The CDR3, as DNA: TGTGCCAGCAGCTTTGTCGCAGGAGAAAAACTGTTTTTT. Residues: CASSFVAGEKLFF.

The CDR3 bases are TGTGCCAGCAGCTTATACCACCCGGGACAGGGAACCTATGGCTACACCTTC. The encoded protein is CASSLYHPGQGTYGYTF. The rearrangement joins TRBV7-6 to TRBJ1-2; 9 bases align to TRBD1. The CDR3 extends over 17 amino acids. Germline-derived CDR1 and CDR2 are SGHVS and FNYEAQ. The junction had 11 bases not matched to a gene; V was cut back by 2 bases and J by 4 bases.

This clone was counted a single time. This chain joins TRBV7-3 and TRBJ2-3, with TRBD1 matching over 9 bases. The CDR3 is 12 residues long. Germline CDR1 SGHTA, CDR2 FQGTGA. V was pared by 4 bases and J by 9 bases, with 2 bases of the junction left unmatched. The chain's CDR3 is CASSSGQGTQYF. The CDR3 coding sequence is TGTGCCAGCAGCTCAGGACAGGGGACGCAGTATTTT.

This chain joins TRBV3-1 (or the pseudogene TRBV3-2) and TRBJ2-7; the match to TRBD2 covers 9 bases. Germline V gene data show CDR1 as LGHDT and CDR2 as YNNKEL (reference sequence). V lost 7 bases to trimming and J lost 0 bases; unmatched junction nucleotides: 7. The CDR3 length is 15 residues. The DNA of the CDR3 is TGTGCCAGCACCTCTCTAGCGGGACTCTCCTACGAGCAGTACTTC. Its protein is CASTSLAGLSYEQYF.

The chain carries TRBV5-1 and TRBJ2-6; D might be TRBD1 (5 bases). CDR1 SGHRS and CDR2 YFSETQ come from the germline V gene. Trimming removed 0 bases from V and 3 bases from J, with 7 bases in between. The CDR3 covers 15 residues. The DNA of the CDR3 is TGCGCCAGCAGCTTGGTAGGGGTTGGGGCCAACGTCCTGACTTTC. The encoded protein is CASSLVGVGANVLTF.

This clone was seen a handful of times. The identical CDR3 is also encoded by other nucleotide sequences in the sample. The chain is built from TRBV9 and TRBJ1-5, with D hard to call. The germline gives CDR1 SGDLS, CDR2 YYNGEE. The CDR3 has 15 amino acids. V gave up 3 bases and J gave up 1 base, with 11 bases separating them. CDR3 in amino acids: CASSAGGGSNQPQHF. The CDR3 coding sequence is TGTGCCAGCAGCGCCGGAGGAGGGAGCAATCAGCCCCAGCATTTT.

This CDR3 reads CASSYHWDRDTGELFF. CDR3 sequence (DNA): TGTGCCAGCAGTTACCACTGGGACAGGGACACCGGGGAGCTGTTTTTT. The chain uses TRBV6-5 and TRBJ2-2, with TRBD1 matching over 9 bases. Trimming removed 2 bases from V and 3 bases from J; junction bases left unmatched: 4. Germline V gene lookup returns CDR1 MNHEY and CDR2 SVGAGI. This CDR3 has 16 amino acids.

The chain links TRBV10-3 to TRBJ1-1; possibly TRBD1 for D (5 bases). The CDR3 totals 14 residues. The V and J ends lost 3 bases and 1 base respectively, with 9 bases between them. CDR1 is ENHRY and CDR2 is SYGVKD in the germline V gene. The CDR3 region has the DNA TGTGCCATCAGTGATTGGGGGGGGAACACTGAAGCTTTCTTT. Translated: CAISDWGGNTEAFF.

The chain uses TRBV27 and TRBJ2-3, with D maybe TRBD2 (5 bases). The germline V gene encodes CDR1 MNHEY and CDR2 SMNVEV (reference sequence). Trimming cost V 6 bases and J 2 bases, with 12 bases left between them. This CDR3 region has 14 residues. This CDR3 is CASRMVGDTDTQYF. For the CDR3, the DNA is TGTGCCAGCAGAATGGTGGGAGACACAGATACGCAGTATTTT.

The genes are TRBV9 and TRBJ2-7; 8 bases fit TRBD2. The CDR3 has 13 amino acids. Looked up from germline, CDR1 is SGDLS and CDR2 is YYNGEE. Trimming removed 4 bases from V and 4 bases from J; junction bases left unmatched: 4. The CDR3 spells CASSTGGEYEQYF. CDR3 DNA sequence: TGTGCCAGCAGCACGGGAGGGGAATACGAGCAGTACTTC. Using reference TRBV9 and TRBJ2-7 for the parts outside the CDR3, the full variable domain is DSGVTQTPKHLITATGQRVTLRCSPRSGDLSVYWYQQSLDQGLQFLIQYYNGEERAKGNILERFSAQQFPDLHSELNLSSLELGDSALYFCASSTGGEYEQYFGPGTRLTVT.

The gene calls are TRBV27 and TRBJ1-2; D remains ambiguous. The germline gives CDR1 MNHEY, CDR2 SMNVEV (reference sequence). Deletions cut 6 bases from V and 6 bases from J, with 14 bases between. The CDR3 is made up of 13 amino acids. CDR3 sequence reads: CASSLSRFDGYTF. For the CDR3, the DNA is TGTGCCAGCAGCCTTTCCAGGTTCGATGGCTACACCTTC.

This chain joins TRBV25-1 and TRBJ1-5; D remains unclear. In germline, CDR1 is MGHDK, CDR2 SYGVNS. Between the trimmed V and J ends, which lost 5 bases and 4 bases, there was a span of 12 bases. CDR3 length equals 14 residues. The CDR3 is CASSLAGLNQPQHF. The CDR3, as DNA: TGTGCCAGCAGTCTCGCAGGATTGAATCAGCCCCAGCATTTT.